Below, 29 T cell receptor beta chains from the same sample are listed, as sequenced in a study of Tregs in tolerant kidney transplant recipients (dated 2019 in TCRdb). In the paper's terms, the time point label means: blood sample drawn before combined kidney and bone marrow transplant. Receptor amplification or capture employed the immunoSEQ multiplex PCR assay. The clones in this table, taken by TCRdb from immuneACCESS, are in-frame only. Not every clone is retained; where verified, under half of the shortfall comes from an unresolved V gene, and the cause of the rest is unknown. The sample's own table lists some 52,000 clones. About 0.83% of the sample is in the top ten clones. This material consisted of CD4+ T cells from blood, taken before the transplant. The receptors stem from a human donor who received a combined kidney and bone marrow transplant.

Comments on this clone: Read sequence stops 3 residues before the CDR3 end, and the germline J gene provides the missing end. V gene TRBV19 combines with J gene TRBJ1-5; perhaps TRBD1 as D (6 bases). CDR1 LNHDA and CDR2 SQIVND come from the germline V gene (reference sequence). The CDR3 contains 16 residues. Trimming left V 1 base short and J 0 bases short, with 10 bases between. CDR3 sequence: CASSIVGGGSNQPQHF. The covered CDR3 bases are TGTGCCAGTAGTATAGTAGGGGGTGGTAGCAATCAGCCC.

Remarks on this clone: The sequenced fragment ends 3 residues before the CDR3 boundary, so the rest is inferred from the germline J gene. The genes are TRBV6-2 or TRBV6-3 and TRBJ1-2; D is possibly TRBD1 (5 bases). V was pared by 0 bases and J by 2 bases, with 10 bases between. Per the germline V gene, CDR1 is MNHEY and CDR2 is SVGEGT. CDR3 length: 15 residues. The covered CDR3 bases are TGTGCCAGCAGTTACTCTGCAGGGAACAACTATGGC. Protein: CASSYSAGNNYG. The complete CDR3 protein is CASSYSAGNNYGYTF.

Concerning this clone: The CDR3 end falls 3 residues outside the read, so it is completed with the germline J gene. The chain carries TRBV19 and TRBJ1-5; no firm D call. This CDR3 region has 16 residues. Germline CDR1 reads LNHDA; CDR2 reads SQIVND (reference sequence). Trimming pared 7 bases from V and 0 bases from J, leaving 16 bases between. The CDR3 bases that were read are TGTGCCAGTACACGCCCCGGGGTCTATAGCAATCAGCCC. This translates into CASTRPGVYSNQP. The CDR3, in full, reads CASTRPGVYSNQPQHF.

As concerns this clone: The DNA ends 3 residues before the CDR3 does, and the rest of the CDR3 is filled in from the germline J gene. The chain has TRBV7-9 and TRBJ1-1, with D tentatively TRBD1 (6 bases). CDR1 SEHNR and CDR2 FQNEAQ come from the germline V gene (reference sequence). V gave up 4 bases and J gave up 1 base, with 10 bases separating them. The CDR3 totals 14 residues. The part of the CDR3 DNA that was read is TGTGCCAGCAGCTATTCAGGGGAGAACACTGAA. Its translation is CASSYSGENTE. The entire CDR3 protein reads CASSYSGENTEAFF. Full variable domain (rest looked up from reference TRBV7-9 and TRBJ1-1): DTGVSQNPRHKITKRGQNVTFRCDPISEHNRLYWYRQTLGQGPEFLTYFQNEAQLEKSRLLSDRFSAERPKGSFSTLEIQRTEQGDSAMYLCASSYSGENTEAFFGQGTRLTVV.

The CDR3 DNA, read in part, is TGTGCCAGCAGCTTGGAATCAGGTCACGAG. Protein sequence: CASSLESGHE. The complete CDR3 protein is CASSLESGHEQYF. The chain employs TRBV5-4 and TRBJ2-7; D is undetermined. The read comes to an end 3 residues before the CDR3 does, leaving the germline J gene to fill in the end. From germline, CDR1 is SGHNT and CDR2 YYREEE (reference sequence). Trimming removed 0 bases from V and 5 bases from J, with 9 bases in between. CDR3 size: 13 residues.

About this clone: The DNA ends 3 residues before the CDR3 does, and the rest of the CDR3 is filled in from the germline J gene. The V and J genes are TRBV29-1 and TRBJ2-3; possible D gene TRBD1, 6 bases. This CDR3 contains 17 residues. Germline V gives CDR1 SQVTM, CDR2 ANQGSEA. Trimming shortened V by 5 bases and J by 3 bases, and 24 bases separated the two germline ends. The CDR3 sequence is CSVTEPGAGWRTDTQYF. CDR3 DNA, as far as it was read: TGCAGCGTTACCGAACCAGGGGCCGGTTGGAGAACAGATACG.

Points on this clone: The read stops 3 residues short of the end of the CDR3; the missing end is completed from the germline J gene. The chain carries TRBV2 and TRBJ1-5; maybe TRBD1 (6 bases). The CDR3 totals 15 residues. The V end was cut by 6 bases, the J end by 7 bases, with 19 bases between. Germline CDR1 is SNHLY and CDR2 is FYNNEI. CDR3 in amino acids: CASRITGSGRQPQHF. CDR3 DNA (partial): TGTGCCAGCAGAATAACAGGGTCCGGGAGGCAGCCC.

In the case of this clone: The read finishes 3 residues shy of the CDR3 end, and the germline J gene is used to complete it. The V and J genes are TRBV19 and TRBJ1-2, with D unresolved. The CDR3 loop spans 12 amino acids. The V end lost 2 bases, the J end lost 3 bases, and 4 bases lay between the germline ends. The germline gives CDR1 LNHDA, CDR2 SQIVND (reference sequence). The part of the CDR3 DNA that was read is TGTGCCAGTAGTATACAGGACTATGGC. It codes for CASSIQDYG. The CDR3 in full is CASSIQDYGYTF.

Remarks on this clone: The read comes to an end 3 residues before the CDR3 does, leaving the germline J gene to fill in the end. The rearrangement links TRBV2 to TRBJ2-2; D remains unclear. V dropped 10 bases and J dropped 1 base, with 13 bases sitting between them. Germline CDR1 is SNHLY and CDR2 is FYNNEI. There are 14 residues in the CDR3. The covered CDR3 bases are TGTGCCACCAAAACTACACTGAACACCGGGGAG. It translates to CATKTTLNTGE. The complete CDR3 reads CATKTTLNTGELFF.

The sequenced part of the CDR3 DNA is TGTGCCAGTACCGGGGTGGTAGGGGGCATCTATCAGCCC. Translation: CASTGVVGGIYQP. The full CDR3 protein is CASTGVVGGIYQPQHF. The gene calls are TRBV19 and TRBJ1-5; 7 bases fit TRBD1. The sequence runs out 3 residues before the end of the CDR3; the remainder is reconstructed from the germline J gene. In germline, CDR1 is LNHDA, CDR2 SQIVND (reference sequence). The CDR3 extends over 16 amino acids. V trimming: 7 bases; J trimming: 5 bases; junction bases outside the gene matches: 14.

The CDR3: CAISGGPITYEQYF. Incomplete CDR3 DNA: TGTGCCATCAGTGGTGGGCCTATCACCTACGAG. This chain joins TRBV10-3 and TRBJ2-7, with no clear D. Read sequence stops 3 residues before the CDR3 end, and the germline J gene provides the missing end. Per the germline V gene, CDR1 is ENHRY and CDR2 is SYGVKD. V was cut by 4 bases and J by 2 bases, with 12 bases left in between. The CDR3 totals 14 residues.

Comment on this clone: Coverage ceases 3 residues before the CDR3 finishes, and the germline J gene fills in the end. This sequence joins TRBV18 and TRBJ1-5; a possible D gene is TRBD1 (5 bases). This CDR3 is 14 amino acids long. Germline loops: CDR1 KGHSH, CDR2 LQKENI. Deletions cut 4 bases from V and 2 bases from J, with 9 bases between. The DNA read from the CDR3 is TGTGCCAGCTCACGGCAGGGAGGCAATCAGCCC. As protein: CASSRQGGNQP. The CDR3 in its entirety is CASSRQGGNQPQHF.

Regarding this clone: The CDR3 is cut off 3 residues early in the read; its end comes from the germline J gene. The V and J genes are TRBV11-3 and TRBJ2-2; D is unresolved. This CDR3 contains 15 residues. CDR1 SGHNT and CDR2 YENEEA come from the germline V gene. Trimming left V 6 bases short and J 2 bases short, with 13 bases between. The sequenced CDR3 bases are TGTGCCAGCAGTCCGTCTACTCTCAACACCGGGGAG. It translates to CASSPSTLNTGE. The CDR3 reads in full as CASSPSTLNTGELFF. The whole variable domain, remainder taken from reference TRBV11-3 and TRBJ2-2, is EAGVVQSPRYKIIEKKQPVAFWCNPISGHNTLYWYLQNLGQGPELLIRYENEEAVDDSQLPKDRFSAERLKGVDSTLKIQPAELGDSAVYLCASSPSTLNTGELFFGEGSRLTVL.

The CDR3 loop reads CASSPGDRGKPEAFF. Partial CDR3 DNA: TGTGCCAGCAGCCCGGGGGACAGGGGAAAGCCTGAA. The chain links TRBV7-9 to TRBJ1-1; 10 bases fit TRBD1. With the read ending 3 residues before the CDR3 end, the germline J gene is used to fill in that end. The CDR3 contains 15 residues. The germline V gene has CDR1 SEHNR and CDR2 FQNEAQ (reference sequence). V was pared by 5 bases and J by 6 bases, with 9 bases of the junction left unmatched.

Regarding this clone: The read ends 3 residues early relative to the CDR3; the germline J gene fills the gap. The chain is built from TRBV7-9 and TRBJ2-5, with 9 bases aligning to TRBD1. Germline CDR1 and CDR2: SEHNR and FQNEAQ (reference sequence). This CDR3 has 14 amino acids. Germline trimming cut 5 bases from V and 3 bases from J; bases unmatched to any gene: 4. The CDR3 is CASSRQGEEETQYF. The CDR3 DNA, read in part, is TGTGCCAGCAGCCGACAGGGGGAAGAAGAGACC.

CDR3: CASSLPNQPQHF. The DNA read from the CDR3 is TGTGCCAGCAGCTTACCTAATCAGCCC. The chain uses TRBV7-6 and TRBJ1-5; D is unclear. The read finishes 3 residues shy of the CDR3 end, and the germline J gene is used to complete it. V lost 2 bases to trimming and J lost 4 bases, with 3 bases between them. Germline CDR1 and CDR2: SGHVS and FNYEAQ. The length of the CDR3 is 12 residues.

For this clone: Read data end 3 residues before the CDR3 end; the end is taken from the germline J gene. The chain joins TRBV30 to TRBJ2-7; 11 bases map to TRBD1. Trimming took 2 bases from V and 2 from J; bases not matched to a gene: 5. Per the germline V gene, CDR1 is GTSNPN and CDR2 is SVGIG (reference sequence). There are 15 residues in the CDR3. This chain's CDR3 is CAWSFPGQGAYEQYF. The sequenced CDR3 bases are TGTGCCTGGAGTTTCCCGGGACAGGGGGCCTACGAG.

For this clone: From the germline J gene comes the end of the CDR3, since the read stops 3 residues before it. The V gene is TRBV18, the J gene TRBJ1-1; D gene unclear. V dropped 1 base and J dropped 1 base, with 4 bases sitting between them. Germline CDR1 and CDR2: KGHSH and LQKENI. The CDR3 has 13 amino acids. Partial CDR3 DNA: TGTGCCAGCTCACCACGACAGAACACTGAA. It codes for CASSPRQNTE. The CDR3, in full, reads CASSPRQNTEAFF.

With regard to this clone: The read ends 3 residues before the CDR3 terminus; that terminus is restored from the germline J gene. The chain carries TRBV6-2 or TRBV6-3 and TRBJ1-2; a possible D gene is TRBD1 (5 bases). The CDR3 spans 15 residues. Germline V gene lookup returns CDR1 MNHEY and CDR2 SVGEGT. Deletions cut 5 bases from V and 1 base from J, with 14 bases between. The chain's CDR3 is CASSTPTGGNYGYTF. The sequenced part of the CDR3 DNA is TGTGCCAGCAGTACCCCCACCGGGGGTAACTATGGC.

In the case of this clone: The observed sequence ends 3 residues before the CDR3 terminus, with the missing tail filled in from the germline J gene. The V call is TRBV7-9, the J call TRBJ1-3; D ambiguous. The CDR3 runs to 14 residues. Trimming took off 1 base at V and 1 base at J, with 5 bases between the two ends. Germline loops: CDR1 SEHNR, CDR2 FQNEAQ (reference sequence). CDR3 sequence: CASSLVGSGNTIYF. The DNA read from the CDR3 is TGTGCCAGCAGCTTAGTCGGGTCTGGAAACACC.

Note on this clone: The sequenced fragment ends 3 residues before the CDR3 boundary, so the rest is inferred from the germline J gene. This chain connects TRBV7-6 to TRBJ1-1, with D uncertain. The CDR3 sequence is 13 residues long. Germline V CDR1 and CDR2: SGHVS, FNYEAQ. The ends were cut back, 2 bases at V and 4 bases at J, with 8 bases in the middle. The CDR3 DNA, read in part, is TGTGCCAGCAGCTTACGGGTGGGCACTGAA. It codes for CASSLRVGTE. The CDR3 in its entirety is CASSLRVGTEAFF.

Of note for this clone: The CDR3 end is not reached by the read, which stops 3 residues before it; the germline J gene fills it in. The V and J genes are TRBV18 and TRBJ2-1, with 10 bases identical to TRBD1. V was clipped by 6 bases and J by 7 bases; unmatched bases: 6. The CDR3 loop spans 14 amino acids. Germline lookup yields CDR1 KGHSH and CDR2 LQKENI. The CDR3 DNA, read in part, is TGTGCCAGCTCCCCAAGGGGACAGGGGAATGAG. Translation gives CASSPRGQGNE. The complete CDR3 sequence is CASSPRGQGNEQFF.

Turning to this clone: The CDR3 extends 3 residues past the end of the read, so its final part is completed from the germline J gene. The chain couples TRBV19 to TRBJ2-5; tentative D call: TRBD1 (6 bases). This CDR3 region has 13 residues. V was trimmed by 4 bases and J by 5 bases, leaving 11 bases between them. Germline V lookup: CDR1 LNHDA, CDR2 SQIVND (reference sequence). CDR3 DNA, as far as it was read: TGTGCCAGTAGTACCCAGGGGCGGGAGACC. This gives the protein CASSTQGRET. The entire CDR3 sequence reads CASSTQGRETQYF.

On this clone itself: The observed sequence ends 3 residues before the CDR3 terminus, with the missing tail filled in from the germline J gene. The chain combines TRBV2 with TRBJ2-5; 7 bases are shared with TRBD1. Germline V gene lookup returns CDR1 SNHLY and CDR2 FYNNEI. The CDR3 runs 14 residues. V was pared by 6 bases and J by 2 bases, with 6 bases of the junction left unmatched. The covered CDR3 bases are TGTGCCAGCAGACAGACAGGGTATCAAGAGACC. It encodes CASRQTGYQET. The entire CDR3 is CASRQTGYQETQYF.

In the case of this clone: From the germline J gene comes the end of the CDR3, since the read stops 3 residues before it. This chain links TRBV20-1 with TRBJ2-3; D perhaps matches TRBD1 (7 bases). Per germline, CDR1 DFQATT and CDR2 SNEGSKA (reference sequence). Trimming stripped 0 bases from V and 4 bases from J, with 14 bases between. The CDR3 contains 15 residues. The DNA read from the CDR3 is TGCAGTGCTAGAGATCCCCAGGGGGGAGCAGATACG. It specifies CSARDPQGGADT. In full, the CDR3 is CSARDPQGGADTQYF.

Partial CDR3 DNA: TGCAGTGCAACTCGGGGACAGGGCTCACAGAATGCC. As protein: CSATRGQGSQNA. The full CDR3 is CSATRGQGSQNALHF. The chain has TRBV20-1 and TRBJ1-6; TRBD1 agrees at 9 bases. The sequence runs out 3 residues before the end of the CDR3; the remainder is reconstructed from the germline J gene. Germline CDR1 reads DFQATT; CDR2 reads SNEGSKA (reference sequence). CDR3 length: 15 residues.

Points on this clone: The sample contains more than one DNA sequence encoding this CDR3. The CDR3 reads CASSLGGAGNTIYF. The covered CDR3 bases are TGCGCCAGCAGCTTGGGAGGGGCTGGAAACACC. This sequence joins TRBV5-1 and TRBJ1-3; maybe TRBD1 (5 bases). The read halts 3 residues ahead of the CDR3 end, with the missing end drawn from the germline J gene. The CDR3 contains 14 residues. Between the trimmed V and J ends, which lost 0 bases and 2 bases, there was a span of 6 bases. CDR1 and CDR2 (germline): SGHRS, YFSETQ.

The CDR3 spells CASSFATADYNSPLHF. The covered CDR3 bases are TGCGCCAGCAGCTTTGCGACGGCGGATTATAATTCACCC. The chain has TRBV5-1 and TRBJ1-6; no definite D call. The read gets to within 3 residues of the CDR3 end, and the germline J gene fills in the rest. This CDR3 has 16 residues. From germline, CDR1 is SGHRS and CDR2 YFSETQ. Between the trimmed V and J ends, which lost 2 bases and 4 bases, there was a span of 13 bases.

Of note for this clone: The CDR3 end lies 3 residues beyond the end of the read and is filled in from the germline J gene. The chain uses TRBV6-2 or TRBV6-3 and TRBJ2-1; 7 nucleotides align to TRBD1. Germline V CDR1 and CDR2: MNHEY, SVGEGT. CDR3 length equals 16 residues. With 7 bases clipped from V and 5 bases from J, the junction kept 14 bases outside the gene matches. The CDR3 DNA, read in part, is TGTGCCAGCAACCTATTGAGACAGGGTGTGGACAATGAG. This codes for CASNLLRQGVDNE. The CDR3 reads in full as CASNLLRQGVDNEQFF.